The entry below describes one TCR beta chain. In its sample, this clonotype was seen many times. The clone's antigen remains unknown. No per-base quality is available; no much larger clone lies one base away. The entry originates in a study of CD8 T cells in ankylosing spondylitis (dated by TCRdb to about 2017). Context from the whole study: The study set out to find disease-linked TCR variants by profiling T cell receptor beta repertoires in ankylosing spondylitis patients and healthy donors. In total, the full study cohort was made up of approximately 99 healthy donors and 25 ankylosing spondylitis patients. Peripheral blood was sampled, and synovial fluid was also collected from ankylosing spondylitis patients. Here is what the overall study found, with its caveats: Significant enrichment of the disease-linked clones was reported in matched synovial fluid samples from ankylosing spondylitis patients. The disease-linked clones showed a CD8+ phenotype and occurred at relatively low frequencies in peripheral blood. Some TCR beta motif variants had previously been reported in synovial fluid and blood of reactive arthritis patients, which suggested common disease-initiation mechanisms. Blood from ankylosing spondylitis patients appeared to be characterized by a TCR beta motif composed of 7 to 9 highly homologous amino acid variants.

Sequencing was carried out with an Illumina HiSeq 2500. TCR beta libraries were prepared by quantitative 5'-RACE with molecular barcodes. On the study's bioinformatics: Disease-linked TCR variants were identified with a new computational method built on a probabilistic model of VDJ rearrangement. The raw public reads went through TCRdb reprocessing: fastp at Q25, MiXCR clone calling, in-frame beta chains kept. Merged by CDR3 protein, the rows form single entries marked with the most common genes and DNA. Here the V and J calls rest on TCRdb's processing, not on the authors' analysis. In this sample the table shows 500,000 to 650,000 distinct CDR3 sequences, under 5.5% of which occur a single time. The ten largest clones capture around 3.6% of the sample. This sequence was found in a male donor with ankylosing spondylitis. The sample consisted of blood, either unsorted or a sorted T cell fraction (not recorded which).

The CDR3 protein sequence reads: CSANRVGQPQHF. The DNA is TGCAGTGCTAACAGGGTTGGACAGCCCCAGCATTTT. The V gene is TRBV20-1 and the J gene is TRBJ1-5; TRBD1 could be the D gene, as 6 bases match. Spanning cysteine to phenylalanine, the CDR3 consists of 12 amino acids. Only CDR3 DNA remains: 36 bases, in frame from the first base. CDR1 and CDR2 are drawn from the germline V gene (reference sequence): DFQATT, SNEGSKA. V loses 4 bases, J loses 7 bases, and the germline ends lie 11 bases apart.